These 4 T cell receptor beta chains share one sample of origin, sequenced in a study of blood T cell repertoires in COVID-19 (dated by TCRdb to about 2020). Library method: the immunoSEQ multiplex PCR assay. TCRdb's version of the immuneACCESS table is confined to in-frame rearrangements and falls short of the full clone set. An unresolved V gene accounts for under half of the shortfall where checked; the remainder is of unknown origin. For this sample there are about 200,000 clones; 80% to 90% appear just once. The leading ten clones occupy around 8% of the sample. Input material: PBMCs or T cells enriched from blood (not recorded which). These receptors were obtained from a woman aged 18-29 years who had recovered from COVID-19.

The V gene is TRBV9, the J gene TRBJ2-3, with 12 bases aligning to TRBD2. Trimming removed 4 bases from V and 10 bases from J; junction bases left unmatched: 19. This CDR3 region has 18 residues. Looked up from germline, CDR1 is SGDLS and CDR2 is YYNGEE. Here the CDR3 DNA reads TGTGCCAGCAGCTCCCAATCGACTAGCGGGGGCCCGGGAGTGTCGCAGTATTTT. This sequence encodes CASSSQSTSGGPGVSQYF. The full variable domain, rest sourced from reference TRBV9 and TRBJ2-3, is DSGVTQTPKHLITATGQRVTLRCSPRSGDLSVYWYQQSLDQGLQFLIQYYNGEERAKGNILERFSAQQFPDLHSELNLSSLELGDSALYFCASSSQSTSGGPGVSQYFGPGTRLTVL.

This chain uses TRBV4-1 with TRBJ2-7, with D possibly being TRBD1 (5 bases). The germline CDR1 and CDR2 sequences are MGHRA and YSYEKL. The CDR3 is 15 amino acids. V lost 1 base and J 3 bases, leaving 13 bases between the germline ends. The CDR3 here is CASSQVGAGVYEQYF. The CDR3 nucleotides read TGCGCCAGCAGCCAAGTTGGGGCAGGTGTCTACGAGCAGTACTTC.

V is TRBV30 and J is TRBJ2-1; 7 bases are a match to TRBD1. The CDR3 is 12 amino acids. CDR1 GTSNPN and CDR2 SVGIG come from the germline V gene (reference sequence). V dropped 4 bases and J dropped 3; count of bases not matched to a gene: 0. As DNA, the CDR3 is TGTGCCTGGAACAGGGGCTACAATGAGCAGTTCTTC. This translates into CAWNRGYNEQFF.

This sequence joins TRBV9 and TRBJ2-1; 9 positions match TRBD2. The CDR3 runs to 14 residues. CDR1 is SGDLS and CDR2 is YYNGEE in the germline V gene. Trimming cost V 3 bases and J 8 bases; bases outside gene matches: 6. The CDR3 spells CASSGTSGWDEQFF. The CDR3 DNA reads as TGTGCCAGCAGCGGCACTAGCGGGTGGGATGAGCAGTTCTTC. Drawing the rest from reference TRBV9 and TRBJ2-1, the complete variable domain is DSGVTQTPKHLITATGQRVTLRCSPRSGDLSVYWYQQSLDQGLQFLIQYYNGEERAKGNILERFSAQQFPDLHSELNLSSLELGDSALYFCASSGTSGWDEQFFGPGTRLTVL.